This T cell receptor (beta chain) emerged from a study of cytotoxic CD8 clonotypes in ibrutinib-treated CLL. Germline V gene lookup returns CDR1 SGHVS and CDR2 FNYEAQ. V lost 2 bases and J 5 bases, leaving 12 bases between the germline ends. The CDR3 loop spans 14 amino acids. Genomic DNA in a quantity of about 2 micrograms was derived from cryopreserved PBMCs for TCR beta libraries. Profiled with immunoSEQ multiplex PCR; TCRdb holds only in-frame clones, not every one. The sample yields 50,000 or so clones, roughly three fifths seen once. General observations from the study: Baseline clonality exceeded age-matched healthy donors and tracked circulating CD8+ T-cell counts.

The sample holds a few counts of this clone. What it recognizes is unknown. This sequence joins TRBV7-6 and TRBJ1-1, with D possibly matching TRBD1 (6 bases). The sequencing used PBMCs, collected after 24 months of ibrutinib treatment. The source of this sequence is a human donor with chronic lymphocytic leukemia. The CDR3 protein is CASSLSRGKTEAFF. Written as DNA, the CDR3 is TGTGCCAGCAGCTTATCAAGGGGGAAGACTGAAGCTTTCTTT.